This is a list of T cell receptor beta chains from one sample in a study of T cells after somatic rescue of genetic block. Assay: immunoSEQ multiplex PCR; the TCRdb copy retains only in-frame clones and omits some. Of about 67,000 clones detected, about 90% appear once; the ten largest clones hold under 4%. Sequencing was performed on peripheral blood mononuclear cells (PBMCs). The source of these receptors is a man aged 40-49 years. Each CDR3 is given with its conserved first and last residue. The D gene is left open where the match is weak. Not all rows give a size; the values are once, few, many and, for expanded clones, a class.

CDR3 DNA | CDR3 protein | V gene | CDR3 length | D gene | J gene | clone size
TGTGCCATCAGTGGGTCTAGCGGGAGTGCTCGAGATACGCAGTATTTT | CAISGSSGSARDTQYF | TRBV10-3 | 16 | TRBD2 | TRBJ2-3 | -
TGTGCCAGCAGGGGACGGGAGCGCACTGAAGCTTTCTTT | CASRGRERTEAFF | TRBV6-5 | 13 | - | TRBJ1-1 | -
TGTGCCAGCAGCCGACAGGGCTCCGAAAAACTGTTTTTT | CASSRQGSEKLFF | TRBV6-1 | 13 | TRBD1 | TRBJ1-4 | -
TGTGCCAGCAGCGGACAGGCCCTCTCTGGGGCCAACGTCCTGACTTTC | CASSGQALSGANVLTF | TRBV19 | 16 | TRBD1 | TRBJ2-6 | -
TGTGCCAGCAAGGTAGCGGGGGCTAGCACAGATACGCAGTATTTT | CASKVAGASTDTQYF | TRBV6-1 | 15 | TRBD2 | TRBJ2-3 | -
TGTGCCAGTAGTACGACAGGGATAGAGACCCAGTACTTC | CASSTTGIETQYF | TRBV19 | 13 | TRBD1 | TRBJ2-5 | -
TGTGCCACCAACAGGGTCAGCACAGATACGCAGTATTTT | CATNRVSTDTQYF | TRBV6-6 | 13 | - | TRBJ2-3 | -
TGTGCCAGCAGCTTAGTCGAGACCTACGAGCAGTACTTC | CASSLVETYEQYF | TRBV7-9 | 13 | - | TRBJ2-7 | -
TGTGCCAGCAGCGTAGACGGGTTCCAAGAGACCCAGTACTTC | CASSVDGFQETQYF | TRBV9 | 14 | - | TRBJ2-5 | once
TGTGCCAGCAGTTCCCCGGGACAGGGCTACGGGGGCAGAGCAGATACGCAGTATTTT | CASSSPGQGYGGRADTQYF | TRBV28 | 19 | TRBD1 | TRBJ2-3 | -
TGTGCCAGTAGTATATTGACTAGCGGGGTTCCGGATACGCAGTATTTT | CASSILTSGVPDTQYF | TRBV19 | 16 | TRBD2 | TRBJ2-3 | -
TGTGCCAGCAGCTTAAGCTCTACTGGGTACAATGAGCAGTTCTTC | CASSLSSTGYNEQFF | TRBV7-2 | 15 | - | TRBJ2-1 | -
TGTGCCAGCAGCTTCTCACAGGGGTCCTCCTACGAGCAGTACTTC | CASSFSQGSSYEQYF | TRBV11-2 | 15 | TRBD1 | TRBJ2-7 | -
TGTGCCAGCAGCTTACTTTCAGGGGGGAACACTGAAGCTTTCTTT | CASSLLSGGNTEAFF | TRBV6-5 | 15 | TRBD1 | TRBJ1-1 | -
TGTGCCAGCAGAGCCTCAGGACAGGGGGCGGACACTGAAGCTTTCTTT | CASRASGQGADTEAFF | TRBV9 | 16 | TRBD1 | TRBJ1-1 | -
TGCGCCAGCAGCCCCTCCGGGGCTTCTAGCACAGATACGCAGTATTTT | CASSPSGASSTDTQYF | TRBV5-1 | 16 | - | TRBJ2-3 | -
TGTGCCAGCAGCCCAGGACAGAACACTGAAGCTTTCTTT | CASSPGQNTEAFF | TRBV5-4 | 13 | - | TRBJ1-1 | -
TGTGCCAGTAGGCGGACAGGGGGCCAAGAGACCCAGTACTTC | CASRRTGGQETQYF | TRBV19 | 14 | TRBD1 | TRBJ2-5 | -
TGTGCCAGCAGCTCCTGGACAGGGGGCCGTGGCTACACCTTC | CASSSWTGGRGYTF | TRBV7-2 | 14 | TRBD1 | TRBJ1-2 | -
TGTGCCAGCAGTCGGGACTCCCGATCCTACAATGAGCAGTTCTTC | CASSRDSRSYNEQFF | TRBV6-5 | 15 | - | TRBJ2-1 | -
TGTGCCAGTAGTGGACAGGGGGCGGGAGATACGCAGTATTTT | CASSGQGAGDTQYF | TRBV19 | 14 | TRBD1 | TRBJ2-3 | -
TGCAGCGTTGGGGGTGGAGGGGGGAACCCCTACAATGAGCAGTTCTTC | CSVGGGGGNPYNEQFF | TRBV29-1 | 16 | - | TRBJ2-1 | -
TGTGCCAGTAGTATACTAGCGGGGGGGGACACGATTCGCACAGATACGCAGTATTTT | CASSILAGGDTIRTDTQYF | TRBV19 | 19 | TRBD2 | TRBJ2-3 | once
TGTGCCAGTAGTCGGACAGGGGGCGAAAATTCACCCCTCCACTTT | CASSRTGGENSPLHF | TRBV19 | 15 | TRBD1 | TRBJ1-6 | -
TGTGCCAGCAGTTCAAGGACCGGGGGGGAGCAGTACTTC | CASSSRTGGEQYF | TRBV27 | 13 | TRBD2 | TRBJ2-7 | -
TGTGCCAGCAGTTGGACTAGCGGGGGAACCTACGAGCAGTACTTC | CASSWTSGGTYEQYF | TRBV27 | 15 | TRBD2 | TRBJ2-7 | -
TGCGCCAGCAGCTTAGGACAGGCGGCGTCCGCAGATACGCAGTATTTT | CASSLGQAASADTQYF | TRBV5-1 | 16 | TRBD1 | TRBJ2-3 | -
TGTGCCAGCAGCCATGAAAACTCCCGGACCCGGGACAGCGGTGGGTTCTTC | CASSHENSRTRDSGGFF | TRBV4-2 | 17 | TRBD1 | TRBJ2-1 | -
TGTGCCAGCAGTGGTCTAGCGGGGAGAGATACGCAGTATTTT | CASSGLAGRDTQYF | TRBV2 | 14 | TRBD2 | TRBJ2-3 | -
TGTGCCAGCAGTGAATCGGCAGGGAAGAACACCGGGGAGCTGTTTTTT | CASSESAGKNTGELFF | TRBV2 | 16 | - | TRBJ2-2 | -
TGTGCCAGCAGCTTGATGGGACAGCACACTAAAGCTTTCTTT | CASSLMGQHTKAFF | TRBV5-4 | 14 | TRBD1 | TRBJ1-1 | -
TGTGCCAGCAGGGTGACAGGGCCTAGCGGGAGGCTTTATGAGCAGTTCTTC | CASRVTGPSGRLYEQFF | TRBV21-1 | 17 | - | TRBJ2-1 | -
TGTGCCAGCAGCTCGGGACAGCCTAACACTGAAGCTTTCTTT | CASSSGQPNTEAFF | TRBV7-2 | 14 | TRBD1 | TRBJ1-1 | -
TGTGCCAGCACCTCCTTTGGCCCCCCAGATACGCAGTATTTT | CASTSFGPPDTQYF | TRBV11-2 | 14 | - | TRBJ2-3 | -
TGCGCCAGCAGCCAAGAGACTAGTTGGGAGCAGTACTTC | CASSQETSWEQYF | TRBV4-1 | 13 | - | TRBJ2-7 | -
TGTGCCAGCAGTTTCGGGGGACAGGGATCATCCACCGGGGAGCTGTTTTTT | CASSFGGQGSSTGELFF | TRBV28 | 17 | TRBD1 | TRBJ2-2 | once
TGTGCCAGCAGCCAGGGAGGGGGGTTCAATGAGCAGTTCTTC | CASSQGGGFNEQFF | TRBV4-2 | 14 | - | TRBJ2-1 | -
TGTGCCAGCAGTCCGGGGGCTGGAGAGACCCAGTACTTC | CASSPGAGETQYF | TRBV11-2 | 13 | - | TRBJ2-5 | -
TGTGCCAGCAGGGCTGGCGCCAGCTCCTACAATGAGCAGTTCTTC | CASRAGASSYNEQFF | TRBV5-5 | 15 | - | TRBJ2-1 | -
TGTGCCAGCAGCCACCCTCAAAGTCCCTACGAGCAGTACTTC | CASSHPQSPYEQYF | TRBV11-2 | 14 | - | TRBJ2-7 | -
TGTGCCAGCAGCGCCGCAGGGCGGGAGAGGTCCTACGAGCAGTACTTC | CASSAAGRERSYEQYF | TRBV9 | 16 | TRBD2 | TRBJ2-7 | -
TGCGCCAGCAGCTTGGTCCAAGGGACAGGGTCCGGGGAGCTGTTTTTT | CASSLVQGTGSGELFF | TRBV5-1 | 16 | TRBD1 | TRBJ2-2 | -
TGCGCCAGCGTTGCTAGCGGGTTTTCGGATACGCAGTATTTT | CASVASGFSDTQYF | TRBV5-1 | 14 | TRBD2 | TRBJ2-3 | -
TGTGCCAGCAGTGGTGGTGCGAAGGAGACCCAGTACTTC | CASSGGAKETQYF | TRBV28 | 13 | - | TRBJ2-5 | -
TGTGCCAGCAGCGAGGACAGCTCTAACTATGGCTACACCTTC | CASSEDSSNYGYTF | TRBV6-6 | 14 | - | TRBJ1-2 | -
TGTGCCTGGAGTTCCCTAGCGGGGGGGGTAGATACGCAGTATTTT | CAWSSLAGGVDTQYF | TRBV30 | 15 | TRBD2 | TRBJ2-3 | -
TGTGCCAGCTCACCAGAGGGCAATGAGCAGTTCTTC | CASSPEGNEQFF | TRBV18 | 12 | - | TRBJ2-1 | few
TGCGCCAGCAGCTCCTTGAACAGGGTTGAGACCCAGTACTTC | CASSSLNRVETQYF | TRBV5-1 | 14 | - | TRBJ2-5 | -
TGTGCCAGCAGCCCCAGGGACAATTATGCTTTCTTT | CASSPRDNYAFF | TRBV13 | 12 | - | TRBJ1-1 | -